The present T cell receptor (beta chain) was sequenced within a study of T-cell reconstitution after alpha-beta-depleted transplantation in children. A TCRbeta library incorporating unique molecular identifiers was prepared. TCRdb re-called the PCR reads through MiXCR, storing one row per CDR3 protein. The sample comprises more than 450,000 distinct CDR3 sequences, around 19% of which are singletons, and 2.5% to 4% rests with the top ten. CDR1 is MNHEY and CDR2 is SMNVEV in the germline V gene (reference sequence). V was shortened by 1 base and J by 8 bases, with 18 bases between the two germline ends. The CDR3 spans 16 residues. A few counts support this clonotype.

The sequencing used PBMCs from the stem cell graft donor, collected from the stem cell graft. This chain joins TRBV27 and TRBJ2-1, with D possibly matching TRBD2 (6 bases). The clonotype comes from a human donor who donated a stem cell graft to a child with acute lymphoblastic leukemia. CDR3 sequence: CASSLWGDGEVDEQFF. In DNA form, the CDR3 reads TGTGCCAGCAGTTTATGGGGGGACGGCGAGGTGGATGAGCAGTTCTTC.